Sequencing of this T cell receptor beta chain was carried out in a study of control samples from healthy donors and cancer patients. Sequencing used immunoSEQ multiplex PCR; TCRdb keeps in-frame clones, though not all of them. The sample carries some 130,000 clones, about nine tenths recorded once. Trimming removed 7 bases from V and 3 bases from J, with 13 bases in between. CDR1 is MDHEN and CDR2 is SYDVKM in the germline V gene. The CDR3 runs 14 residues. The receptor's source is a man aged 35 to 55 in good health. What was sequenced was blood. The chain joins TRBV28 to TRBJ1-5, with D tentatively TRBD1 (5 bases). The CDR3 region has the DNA TGTGCCAGCATCCAGTGGGGGGACAATCAGCCCCAGCATTTT. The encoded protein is CASIQWGDNQPQHF.